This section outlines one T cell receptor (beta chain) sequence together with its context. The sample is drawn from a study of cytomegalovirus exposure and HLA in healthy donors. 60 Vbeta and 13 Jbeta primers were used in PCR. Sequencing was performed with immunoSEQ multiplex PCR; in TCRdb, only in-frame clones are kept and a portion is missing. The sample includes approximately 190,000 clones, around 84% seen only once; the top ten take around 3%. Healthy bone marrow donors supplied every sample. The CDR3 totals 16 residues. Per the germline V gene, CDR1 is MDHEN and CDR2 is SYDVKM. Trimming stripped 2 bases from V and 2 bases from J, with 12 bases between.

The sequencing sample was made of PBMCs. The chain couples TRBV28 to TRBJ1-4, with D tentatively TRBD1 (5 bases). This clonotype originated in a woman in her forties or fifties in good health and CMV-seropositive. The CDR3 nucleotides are TGTGCCAGCAGTTTAACGGGGGTAGCGACTAATGAAAAACTGTTTTTT. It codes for CASSLTGVATNEKLFF.